The sequence of this T cell receptor beta chain was determined in a study of T cells in tuberculosis (dated by TCRdb to 2016 to 2019). Broadly, across the study: The study combined CD1B tetramers and high-throughput TCR immunosequencing to characterize T cells specific for the mycobacterial lipid antigen glucose monomycolate (GMM). Overall study outcomes, separate from this receptor: T cells binding the CD1B-GMM tetramer with low affinity may have been missed by the stringent sort gate.

About this clone: No much larger clone exists at a distance of one base, and base qualities are not known.

Because TCR-alpha and TCR-beta chains were sequenced unpaired, no chain pairing information was available. The immunoSEQ multiplex PCR assay was used to generate TCR libraries, with TCR-beta and/or TCR-alpha/delta assays applied to each sample. Amplified TCR libraries were sequenced on the Illumina high-throughput platform. The original methods were these. Clustering and dimensionality reduction relied on pairwise TCRdist distances among GMM-specific receptors from T cells that were either sorted ex vivo or expanded in vitro. Sequence motifs, defined by gene usage and CDR3 content, were tested for enrichment in tetramer-positive compared with tetramer-negative populations. TCRdb stores this immuneACCESS table with in-frame sequences only. Part of the clones is absent; in the studies checked, under half of the shortfall reflects unresolved V genes, and no reason is known for the rest. V and J calls and clone size are as listed in that table; D and trimming were resolved from the DNA. Here the sample has nearly 60,000 clones; roughly 87% occur a single time. The ten largest clones represent 20% to 25% of the sample.

Thawed, overnight-rested PBMC were stained with GMM-loaded CD1B tetramer, a Live/Dead dye and anti-CD3, then sorted on a FACS Aria II. C32 glucose monomycolate purified from Rhodococcus equi was loaded onto CD1B tetramers. Before cryopreservation, the PBMC later used for tetramer sorting had been depleted of CD14-expressing monocytes as part of a separate study. From each donor, approximately 100,000 tetramer-negative cells were sorted and analyzed together with the tetramer-positive cells. Antigen-specific T cells were sorted from a few healthy South African adults using GMM-loaded CD1B tetramers. The germline V gene supplies CDR1 LGHNA and CDR2 YSLEER. V is trimmed back by 1 base and J by 4 bases, and the junction contains 6 bases that no gene match accounts for. The CDR3 goes from the cysteine to the phenylalanine over 17 residues. Of all the DNA, just the CDR3 is kept, 51 bases in frame from base 1.

The chain uses TRBV4-3 and TRBJ1-6; 8 bases in the middle match TRBD1. The sample consisted of CD1b-GMM tetramer-negative cells sorted from PBMCs. The cell subset or site label, read with the paper, signifies: T cells not binding CD1B-GMM tetramer, sorted from same donor. The TCR was taken from an adult woman with latent tuberculosis. The nucleotide sequence reads as follows: TGCGCCAGCAGCCAAGGGGGGACAGGAAATTATAATTCACCCCTCCACTTT. Translated, this is CASSQGGTGNYNSPLHF.